These T cell receptor beta chains were read from a single sample in a study of Graves' ophthalmopathy and Graves' hyperthyroidism. TCRdb processed the multiplex PCR reads anew with MiXCR; each CDR3 protein has one entry. Of some 750,000 distinct CDR3 sequences listed, 35% to 50% are singletons. Sequenced input: peripheral blood. The receptors here all came from an adult man with Graves' ophthalmopathy. Each CDR3 is given with its conserved first and last residue. Fields, in order: clone size, D gene, V gene, J gene, CDR3 protein, CDR3 DNA. A D gene is named only where the DNA matches it firmly. A row's size may be missing; if present it is once, few, many or a size class.

size: -
D: -
V: TRBV19
J: TRBJ1-5
CDR3: CASSLRDHQFSNQPQHF
DNA: TGTGCCAGTAGCTTGCGGGACCACCAGTTTAGCAATCAGCCCCAGCATTTT

size: -
D: TRBD2
V: TRBV19
J: TRBJ2-2
CDR3: CASSNLAGVDTGELFF
DNA: TGTGCCAGTAGTAACCTAGCGGGAGTGGACACCGGGGAGCTGTTTTTT

size: few
D: TRBD2
V: TRBV20-1
J: TRBJ2-7
CDR3: CSARGSRGESYEQYF
DNA: TGCAGTGCTAGAGGCAGTCGGGGGGAGTCCTACGAGCAGTACTTC

size: -
D: -
V: TRBV7-9
J: TRBJ2-2
CDR3: CASSQVAGYTGELFF
DNA: TGCGCCAGCAGCCAAGTGGCGGGGTACACCGGGGAGCTGTTTTTT

size: few
D: -
V: TRBV6-6
J: TRBJ1-3
CDR3: CASSYGANPANTIYF
DNA: TGTGCCAGCAGTTACGGGGCGAATCCTGCAAACACCATATATTTT

size: many
D: -
V: TRBV10-3
J: TRBJ2-6
CDR3: CAIRPGVNGANVLTF
DNA: TGTGCCATCAGGCCAGGGGTGAATGGGGCCAACGTCCTGACTTTC

size: -
D: -
V: TRBV2
J: TRBJ1-4
CDR3: CASSGGARGEKLFF
DNA: TGTGCCAGCAGTGGGGGGGCTAGAGGTGAAAAACTGTTTTTT

size: once
D: -
V: TRBV2
J: TRBJ2-6
CDR3: CASSGGLGKTSSGANVLTF
DNA: TGTGCCAGCAGTGGAGGGCTGGGAAAAACATCCTCTGGGGCCAACGTCCTGACTTTC

size: once
D: TRBD2
V: TRBV27
J: TRBJ2-7
CDR3: CASAQQKTSDLWNEQYF
DNA: TGTGCCAGCGCACAGCAAAAAACTAGCGATTTATGGAACGAGCAGTACTTC

size: many
D: TRBD1
V: TRBV19
J: TRBJ1-4
CDR3: CASSLWTGDEKLFF
DNA: TGTGCCAGTAGTCTTTGGACAGGGGACGAAAAACTGTTTTTT

size: -
D: TRBD1
V: TRBV7-9
J: TRBJ2-7
CDR3: CASSLDSVGRGTYEQYF
DNA: TGTGCCAGCAGCTTGGATTCGGTTGGCAGGGGGACCTACGAGCAGTACTTC

size: -
D: -
V: TRBV15
J: TRBJ1-2
CDR3: CATSRDRGGQVNGYTF
DNA: TGTGCCACCAGCAGAGATCGGGGGGGCCAGGTCAATGGCTACACCTTC

size: many
D: TRBD1
V: TRBV19
J: TRBJ1-1
CDR3: CASSSGTGSMNTEAFF
DNA: TGTGCCAGTAGCTCCGGGACAGGGTCCATGAACACTGAAGCTTTCTTT

size: -
D: -
V: TRBV24-1
J: TRBJ2-7
CDR3: CATSDLRGEQYF
DNA: TGTGCCACCAGTGATTTGCGGGGCGAGCAGTACTTC

size: -
D: TRBD2
V: TRBV25-1
J: TRBJ2-2
CDR3: CASGAGGAEGELFF
DNA: TGTGCCAGCGGCGCGGGGGGCGCGGAGGGGGAGCTGTTTTTT